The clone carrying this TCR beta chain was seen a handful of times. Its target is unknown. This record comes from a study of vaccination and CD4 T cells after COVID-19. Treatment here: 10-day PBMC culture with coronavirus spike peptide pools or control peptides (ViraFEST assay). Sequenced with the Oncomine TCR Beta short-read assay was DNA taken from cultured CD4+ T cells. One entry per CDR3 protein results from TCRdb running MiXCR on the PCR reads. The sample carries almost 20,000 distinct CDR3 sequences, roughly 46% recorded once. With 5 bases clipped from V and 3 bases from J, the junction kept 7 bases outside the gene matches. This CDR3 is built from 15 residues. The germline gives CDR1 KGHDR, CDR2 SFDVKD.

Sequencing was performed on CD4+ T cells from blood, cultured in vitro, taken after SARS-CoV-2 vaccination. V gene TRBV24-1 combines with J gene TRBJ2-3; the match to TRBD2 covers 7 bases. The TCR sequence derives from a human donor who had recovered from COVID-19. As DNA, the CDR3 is TGTGCCACCAGTGGCCCGGGCGGGGGAACAGATACGCAGTATTTT. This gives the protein CATSGPGGGTDTQYF.